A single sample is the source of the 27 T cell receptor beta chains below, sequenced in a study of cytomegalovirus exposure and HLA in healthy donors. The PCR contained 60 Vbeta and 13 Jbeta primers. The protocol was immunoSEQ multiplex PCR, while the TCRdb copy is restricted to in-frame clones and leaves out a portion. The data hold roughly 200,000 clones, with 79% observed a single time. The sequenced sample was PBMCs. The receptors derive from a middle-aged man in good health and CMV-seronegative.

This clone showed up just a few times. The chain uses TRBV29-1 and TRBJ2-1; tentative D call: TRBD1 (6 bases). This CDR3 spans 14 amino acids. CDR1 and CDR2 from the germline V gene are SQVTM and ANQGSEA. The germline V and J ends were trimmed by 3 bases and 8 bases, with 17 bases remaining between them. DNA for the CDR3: TGCAGCGTTGACAGTACAGGGAGCAACTATGAGCAGTTCTTC. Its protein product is CSVDSTGSNYEQFF.

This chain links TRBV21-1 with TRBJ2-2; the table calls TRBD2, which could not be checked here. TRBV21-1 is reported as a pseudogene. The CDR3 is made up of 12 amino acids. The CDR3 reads CASSKVFWRLFF. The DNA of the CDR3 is TGTGCCAGCAGCAAAGTCTTCTGGCGGTTGTTTTTT.

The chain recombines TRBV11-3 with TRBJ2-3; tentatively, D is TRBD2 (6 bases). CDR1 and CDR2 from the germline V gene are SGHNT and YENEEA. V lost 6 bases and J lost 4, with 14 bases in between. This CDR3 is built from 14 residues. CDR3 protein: CASSTGESADTQYF. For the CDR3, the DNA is TGTGCCAGCAGTACGGGAGAGTCCGCAGATACGCAGTATTTT.

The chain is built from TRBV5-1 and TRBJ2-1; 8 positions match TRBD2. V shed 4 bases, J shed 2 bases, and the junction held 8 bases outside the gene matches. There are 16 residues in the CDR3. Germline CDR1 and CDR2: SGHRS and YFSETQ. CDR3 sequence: CASSAMTSAAYNEQFF. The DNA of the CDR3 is TGCGCCAGCAGCGCGATGACTAGCGCAGCCTACAATGAGCAGTTCTTC.

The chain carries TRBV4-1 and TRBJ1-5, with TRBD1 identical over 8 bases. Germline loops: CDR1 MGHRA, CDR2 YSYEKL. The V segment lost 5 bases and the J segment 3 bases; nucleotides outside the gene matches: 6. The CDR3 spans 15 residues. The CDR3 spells CASSAGQAYNQPQHF. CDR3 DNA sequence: TGCGCCAGCAGCGCGGGACAGGCCTACAATCAGCCCCAGCATTTT.

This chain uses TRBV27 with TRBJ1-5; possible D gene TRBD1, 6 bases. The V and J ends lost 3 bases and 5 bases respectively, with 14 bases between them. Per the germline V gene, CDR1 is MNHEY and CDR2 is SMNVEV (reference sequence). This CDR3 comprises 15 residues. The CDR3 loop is CASSFQGLPHQPQHF. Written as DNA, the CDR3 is TGTGCCAGCAGTTTCCAGGGGCTCCCTCATCAGCCCCAGCATTTT.

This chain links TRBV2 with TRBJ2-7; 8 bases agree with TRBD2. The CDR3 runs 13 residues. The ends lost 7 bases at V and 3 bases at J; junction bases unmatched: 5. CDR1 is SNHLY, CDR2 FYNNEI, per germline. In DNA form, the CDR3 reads TGTGCCAGCAAAGCGGGAGCGCGCTACGAGCAGTACTTC. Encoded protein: CASKAGARYEQYF.

The DNA of the CDR3 is TGTGCCACCAGCAGAGATTTAATGGACAGCAGCTCCTACGAGCAGTACTTC. The encoded protein is CATSRDLMDSSSYEQYF. The V call is TRBV15, the J call TRBJ2-7, with D perhaps matching TRBD1 (6 bases). Trimming left V 0 bases short and J 0 bases short, with 15 bases between. CDR3 length equals 17 residues. Germline CDR1 and CDR2: LNHNV and YYDKDF (reference sequence). Variable domain in full (rest from reference TRBV15 and TRBJ2-7): DAMVIQNPRYQVTQFGKPVTLSCSQTLNHNVMYWYQQKSSQAPKLLFHYYDKDFNNEADTPDNFQSRRPNTSFCFLDIRSPGLGDTAMYLCATSRDLMDSSSYEQYFGPGTRLTVT.

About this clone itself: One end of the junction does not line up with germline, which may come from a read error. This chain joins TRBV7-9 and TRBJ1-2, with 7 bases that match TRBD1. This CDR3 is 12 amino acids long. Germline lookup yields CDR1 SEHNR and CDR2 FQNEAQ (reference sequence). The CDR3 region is CSSSPGQYGYTF. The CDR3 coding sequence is TGTTCCAGCAGCCCGGGACAGTATGGCTACACCTTC. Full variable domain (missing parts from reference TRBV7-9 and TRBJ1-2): DTGVSQNPRHKITKRGQNVTFRCDPISEHNRLYWYRQTLGQGPEFLTYFQNEAQLEKSRLLSDRFSAERPKGSFSTLEIQRTEQGDSAMYLCSSSPGQYGYTFGSGTRLTVV.

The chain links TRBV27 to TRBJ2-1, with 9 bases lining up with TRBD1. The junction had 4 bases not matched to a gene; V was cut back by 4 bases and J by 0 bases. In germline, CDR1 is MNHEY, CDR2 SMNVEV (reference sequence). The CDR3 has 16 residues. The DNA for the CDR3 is TGTGCCAGCAGTTCCGGGACAGGGAGCTCCTACAATGAGCAGTTCTTC. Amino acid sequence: CASSSGTGSSYNEQFF.

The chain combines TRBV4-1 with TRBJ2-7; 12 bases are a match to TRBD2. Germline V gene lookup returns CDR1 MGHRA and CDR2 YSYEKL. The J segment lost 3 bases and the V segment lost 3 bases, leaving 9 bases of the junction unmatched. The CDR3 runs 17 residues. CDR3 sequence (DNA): TGCGCCAGCAGCCAGAATCCAGGACTAGCGGGAAACTACGAGCAGTACTTC. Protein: CASSQNPGLAGNYEQYF.

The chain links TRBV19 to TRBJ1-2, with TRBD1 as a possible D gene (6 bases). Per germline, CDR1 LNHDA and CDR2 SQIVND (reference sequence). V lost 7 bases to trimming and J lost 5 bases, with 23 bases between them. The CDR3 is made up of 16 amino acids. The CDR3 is CASTPGRGGASYGYTF. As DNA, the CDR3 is TGTGCCAGTACCCCCGGGCGGGGGGGCGCGTCATATGGCTACACCTTC.

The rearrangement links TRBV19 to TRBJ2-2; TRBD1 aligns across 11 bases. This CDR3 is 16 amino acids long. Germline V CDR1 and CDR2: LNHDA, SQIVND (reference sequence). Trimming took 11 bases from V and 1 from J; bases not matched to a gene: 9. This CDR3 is CASGGGQGVNTGELFF. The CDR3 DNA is TGTGCCTCTGGGGGGGGACAGGGGGTGAACACCGGGGAGCTGTTTTTT. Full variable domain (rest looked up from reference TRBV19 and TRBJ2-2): DGGITQSPKYLFRKEGQNVTLSCEQNLNHDAMYWYRQDPGQGLRLIYYSQIVNDFQKGDIAEGYSVSREKKESFPLTVTSAQKNPTAFYLCASGGGQGVNTGELFFGEGSRLTVL.

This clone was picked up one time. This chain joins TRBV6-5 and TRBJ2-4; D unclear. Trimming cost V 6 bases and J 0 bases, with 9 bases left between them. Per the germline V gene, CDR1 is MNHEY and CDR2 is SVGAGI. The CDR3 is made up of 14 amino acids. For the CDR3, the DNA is TGTGCCAGCAGCTTAAAAAAAGCCAAAAACATTCAGTACTTC. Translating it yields CASSLKKAKNIQYF.

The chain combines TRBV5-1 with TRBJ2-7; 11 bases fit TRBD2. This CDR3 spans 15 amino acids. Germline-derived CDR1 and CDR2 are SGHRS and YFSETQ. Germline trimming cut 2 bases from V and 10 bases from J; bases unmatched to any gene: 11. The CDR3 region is CASSLGLAGPFDQYF. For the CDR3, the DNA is TGCGCCAGCAGCTTAGGACTAGCGGGTCCCTTTGATCAGTACTTC.

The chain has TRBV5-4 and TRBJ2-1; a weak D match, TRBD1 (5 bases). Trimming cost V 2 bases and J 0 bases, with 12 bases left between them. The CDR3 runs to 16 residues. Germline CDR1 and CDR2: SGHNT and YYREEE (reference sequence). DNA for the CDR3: TGTGCCAGCAGCTTTGGGGCCTCGAGCTCCTACAATGAGCAGTTCTTC. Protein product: CASSFGASSSYNEQFF.

Written as DNA, the CDR3 is TGTGCCAGCAGCCTTCAAGGGGAGGGTTATGGCTACACCTTC. It yields the protein CASSLQGEGYGYTF. This chain links TRBV7-9 with TRBJ1-2, with TRBD1 as a possible D gene (5 bases). The CDR3 consists of 14 residues. Per germline, CDR1 SEHNR and CDR2 FQNEAQ (reference sequence). The germline V and J ends were trimmed by 5 bases and 5 bases, with 15 bases remaining between them. Variable domain in full (rest from reference TRBV7-9 and TRBJ1-2): DTGVSQNPRHKITKRGQNVTFRCDPISEHNRLYWYRQTLGQGPEFLTYFQNEAQLEKSRLLSDRFSAERPKGSFSTLEIQRTEQGDSAMYLCASSLQGEGYGYTFGSGTRLTVV.

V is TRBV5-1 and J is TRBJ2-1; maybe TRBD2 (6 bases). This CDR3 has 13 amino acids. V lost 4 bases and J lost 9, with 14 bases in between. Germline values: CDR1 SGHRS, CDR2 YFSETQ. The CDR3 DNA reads TGCGCCAGCAGCATTTCCACTAGCACTGAGCAGTTCTTC. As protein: CASSISTSTEQFF. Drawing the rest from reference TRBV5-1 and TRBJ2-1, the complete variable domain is KAGVTQTPRYLIKTRGQQVTLSCSPISGHRSVSWYQQTPGQGLQFLFEYFSETQRNKGNFPGRFSGRQFSNSRSEMNVSTLELGDSALYLCASSISTSTEQFFGPGTRLTVL.

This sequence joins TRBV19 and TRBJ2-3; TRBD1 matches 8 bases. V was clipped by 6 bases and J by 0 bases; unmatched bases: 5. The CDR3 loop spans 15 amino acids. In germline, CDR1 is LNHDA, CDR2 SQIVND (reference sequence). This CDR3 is CASSPWTGSTDTQYF. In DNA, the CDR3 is TGTGCCAGTAGCCCTTGGACAGGGAGCACAGATACGCAGTATTTT.

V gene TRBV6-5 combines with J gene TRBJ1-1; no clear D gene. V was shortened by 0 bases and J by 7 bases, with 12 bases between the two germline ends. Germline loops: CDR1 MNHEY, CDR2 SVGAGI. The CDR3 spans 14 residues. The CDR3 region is CASSYSQTRGEAFF. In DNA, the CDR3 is TGTGCCAGCAGTTACTCCCAAACTCGAGGTGAAGCTTTCTTT.

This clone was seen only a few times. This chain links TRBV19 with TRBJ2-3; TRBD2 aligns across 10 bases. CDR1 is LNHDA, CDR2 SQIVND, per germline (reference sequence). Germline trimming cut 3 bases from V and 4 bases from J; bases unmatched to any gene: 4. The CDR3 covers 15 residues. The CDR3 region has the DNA TGTGCCAGTAGTATGGGCCTAGCGGGGGCAGATACGCAGTATTTT. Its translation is CASSMGLAGADTQYF.

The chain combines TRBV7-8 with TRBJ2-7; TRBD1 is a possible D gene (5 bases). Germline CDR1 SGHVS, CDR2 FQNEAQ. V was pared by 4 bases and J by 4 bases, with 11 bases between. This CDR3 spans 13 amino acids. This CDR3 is CASSSGSSYEQYF. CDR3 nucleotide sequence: TGTGCCAGCAGCTCAGGGTCGAGTTACGAGCAGTACTTC.

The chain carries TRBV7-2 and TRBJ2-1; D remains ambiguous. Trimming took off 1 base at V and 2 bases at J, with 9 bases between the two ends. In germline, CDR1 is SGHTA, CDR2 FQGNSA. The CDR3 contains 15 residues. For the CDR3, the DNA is TGTGCCAGCAGCTTAGTTTCGTCTGCCTACAATGAGCAGTTCTTC. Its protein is CASSLVSSAYNEQFF.

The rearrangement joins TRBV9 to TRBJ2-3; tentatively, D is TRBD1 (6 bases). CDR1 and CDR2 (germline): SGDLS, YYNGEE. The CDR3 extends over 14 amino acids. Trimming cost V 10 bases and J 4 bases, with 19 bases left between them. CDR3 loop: CASGNRVIADTQYF. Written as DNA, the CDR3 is TGTGCCTCCGGGAACAGGGTAATTGCAGATACGCAGTATTTT. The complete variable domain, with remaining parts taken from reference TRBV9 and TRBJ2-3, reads DSGVTQTPKHLITATGQRVTLRCSPRSGDLSVYWYQQSLDQGLQFLIQYYNGEERAKGNILERFSAQQFPDLHSELNLSSLELGDSALYFCASGNRVIADTQYFGPGTRLTVL.

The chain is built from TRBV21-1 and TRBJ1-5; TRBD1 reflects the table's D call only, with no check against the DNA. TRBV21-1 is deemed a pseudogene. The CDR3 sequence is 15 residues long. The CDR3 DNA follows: TGTGCCAGCAGCAAAGTTGCGTGGGCTTATCAGCCCCAGCATTTT. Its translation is CASSKVAWAYQPQHF.

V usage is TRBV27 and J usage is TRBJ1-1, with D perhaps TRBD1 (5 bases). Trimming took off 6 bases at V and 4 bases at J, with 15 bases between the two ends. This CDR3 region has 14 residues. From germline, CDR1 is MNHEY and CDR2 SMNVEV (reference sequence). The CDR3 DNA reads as TGTGCCAGCAGCAGCTACCCAGGGCGCACTGAAGCTTTCTTT. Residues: CASSSYPGRTEAFF.

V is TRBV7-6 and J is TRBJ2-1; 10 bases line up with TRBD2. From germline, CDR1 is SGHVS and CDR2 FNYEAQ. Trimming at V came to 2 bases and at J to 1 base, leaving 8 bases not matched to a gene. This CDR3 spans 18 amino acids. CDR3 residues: CASSLKSGRALSYNEQFF. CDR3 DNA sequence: TGTGCCAGCAGCTTAAAGAGCGGGAGGGCCCTATCCTACAATGAGCAGTTCTTC.